This entry lists 25 T cell receptor beta chains sequenced from one sample in a study of Ad26.COV2.S vaccination and SARS-CoV-2 variants. The method was immunoSEQ multiplex PCR; TCRdb's version includes in-frame clones alone and lacks a portion of them. The table includes about 460,000 clones, about nine tenths detected once. Treatment defined: roughly 19 received Ad26.COV2.S at low or high dose, single or two shots; about 5 received placebo; per-sample allocation not given. Repertoires come from day 63 after the first vaccine or placebo injection. Sample: peripheral blood, taken in a trial of Ad26.COV2.S vaccine versus placebo. These receptors were taken from a person aged 18-60 years who received the Ad26.COV2.S COVID-19 vaccine or a placebo.

J is TRBJ2-5 and V is TRBV6-5, with 9 positions matching TRBD1. From germline, CDR1 is MNHEY and CDR2 SVGAGI. The trim removed 5 bases at V and 5 bases at J, leaving 6 bases unmatched. The CDR3 loop spans 14 amino acids. This chain's CDR3 is CASSHRGRQETQYF. CDR3 in DNA: TGTGCCAGCAGTCACAGGGGGCGGCAGGAGACCCAGTACTTC.

This sequence joins TRBV11-3 and TRBJ2-3; D remains unclear. The CDR3 is made up of 14 amino acids. V lost 5 bases and J lost 0, with 9 bases in between. Germline CDR1 is SGHNT and CDR2 is YENEEA. The CDR3 reads CASSPGLSTDTQYF. The CDR3 nucleotides are TGTGCCAGCAGCCCTGGATTGAGCACAGATACGCAGTATTTT.

The chain is built from TRBV28 and TRBJ1-2; possible D gene TRBD1, 5 bases. CDR1 is MDHEN and CDR2 is SYDVKM in the germline V gene. Trimming took 5 bases from V and 0 from J, leaving 16 bases between them. This CDR3 comprises 16 residues. The CDR3 region is CASSPAGARANYGYTF. In DNA form, the CDR3 reads TGTGCCAGCAGTCCGGCCGGGGCGAGGGCTAACTATGGCTACACCTTC.

This chain joins TRBV28 and TRBJ2-7; D unresolved. V lost 3 bases and J 3 bases, leaving 6 bases between the germline ends. The CDR3 has 12 amino acids. Per germline, CDR1 MDHEN and CDR2 SYDVKM. This CDR3 is CASSFWDYEQYF. The CDR3 DNA reads TGTGCCAGCAGTTTTTGGGACTACGAGCAGTACTTC.

With regard to this clone: The junction differs from germline at one of its ends, possibly a read error. The V call is TRBV18, the J call TRBJ2-3; no clear D gene. The CDR3 is 14 amino acids. Germline lookup yields CDR1 KGHSH and CDR2 LQKENI. The CDR3 here is CASSPPGTTDMQYF. The CDR3 coding sequence is TGTGCCAGCTCACCACCGGGAACTACAGATATGCAGTATTTT.

V and J are TRBV5-4 and TRBJ2-5; 7 bases agree with TRBD1. Germline V lookup: CDR1 SGHNT, CDR2 YYREEE (reference sequence). J was trimmed by 4 bases and V by 0 bases; bases with no gene match: 6. CDR3 length: 15 amino acids. Here the CDR3 reads CASSLDRGVGETQYF. In DNA, the CDR3 is TGTGCCAGCAGCTTGGACAGGGGAGTGGGAGAGACCCAGTACTTC.

The rearrangement links TRBV30 to TRBJ2-1; 11 nucleotides line up with TRBD2. V gave up 2 bases and J gave up 4 bases; unmatched junction bases: 4. Germline CDR1 and CDR2: GTSNPN and SVGIG (reference sequence). This CDR3 region has 15 residues. CDR3 protein: CAWSKTSGAYNEQFF. The CDR3 DNA is TGTGCCTGGAGTAAGACTAGCGGGGCATACAATGAGCAGTTCTTC.

The rearrangement joins TRBV19 to TRBJ1-2; D is undetermined. Trimming shortened V by 6 bases and J by 3 bases, and 11 bases separated the two germline ends. This CDR3 has 13 residues. Germline CDR1 reads LNHDA; CDR2 reads SQIVND (reference sequence). The CDR3 coding sequence is TGTGCCAGTAGACTACGGACCCACTATGGCTACACCTTC. Translated: CASRLRTHYGYTF.

The rearrangement joins TRBV3-1 (or the pseudogene TRBV3-2) to TRBJ2-5; no clear D. The germline V and J ends were trimmed by 1 base and 1 base, with 7 bases remaining between them. The CDR3 runs to 14 residues. CDR1 is LGHDT, CDR2 YNNKEL, per germline (reference sequence). In DNA form, the CDR3 reads TGTGCCAGCAGCCAAGTTTCAGTCCAAGAGACCCAGTACTTC. Encoded protein: CASSQVSVQETQYF.

This chain links TRBV15 with TRBJ1-4; no clear D. V was cut by 5 bases and J by 7 bases, with 17 bases left in between. Germline-derived CDR1 and CDR2 are LNHNV and YYDKDF (reference sequence). The CDR3 contains 15 residues. In DNA, the CDR3 is TGTGCCACCAGCGGCGGCGACCTGCGGGGTGAAAAACTGTTTTTT. Translated, it gives CATSGGDLRGEKLFF.

This chain connects TRBV7-3 to TRBJ2-3, with 7 positions matching TRBD2. V lost 2 bases and J lost 4; bases outside the gene matches: 6. Germline V CDR1 and CDR2: SGHTA, FQGTGA. The CDR3 is 15 amino acids. The CDR3 here is CASSLDGRNSDTQYF. CDR3 DNA: TGTGCCAGCAGCTTAGACGGGAGGAATTCAGATACGCAGTATTTT.

The V and J genes are TRBV19 and TRBJ2-1, with D possibly TRBD2 on 6 matching bases. This CDR3 comprises 15 residues. Germline V gene data show CDR1 as LNHDA and CDR2 as SQIVND (reference sequence). V was clipped by 7 bases and J by 2 bases, with 15 bases between them. Written as DNA, the CDR3 is TGTGCCAGTACAACCAGCGGGCAAGCCTACAATGAGCAGTTCTTC. Its protein product is CASTTSGQAYNEQFF. The variable domain in full, completed from reference TRBV19 and TRBJ2-1, reads DGGITQSPKYLFRKEGQNVTLSCEQNLNHDAMYWYRQDPGQGLRLIYYSQIVNDFQKGDIAEGYSVSREKKESFPLTVTSAQKNPTAFYLCASTTSGQAYNEQFFGPGTRLTVL.

The gene calls are TRBV3-1 (or the pseudogene TRBV3-2) and TRBJ1-1; no clear D. Trimming removed 4 bases at V and 0 bases at J, with 9 bases between. The CDR3 has 14 residues. Germline CDR1 and CDR2: LGHDT and YNNKEL (reference sequence). The CDR3 DNA reads as TGTGCCAGCAGCCCACAGTCCATGAACACTGAAGCTTTCTTT. Its protein is CASSPQSMNTEAFF.

The CDR3 sequence: CASSDHGSEKLFF. CDR3 DNA sequence: TGTGCCAGCAGCGACCATGGGAGTGAAAAACTGTTTTTT. This chain uses TRBV6-5 with TRBJ1-4; D is ambiguous. Germline loops: CDR1 MNHEY, CDR2 SVGAGI. This CDR3 spans 13 amino acids. V was clipped by 6 bases and J by 7 bases, with 12 bases between them.

The chain carries TRBV29-1 and TRBJ2-7, with 10 nucleotides matching TRBD1. The CDR3 loop spans 14 amino acids. CDR1 and CDR2 (germline): SQVTM, ANQGSEA. The J segment lost 5 bases and the V segment lost 6 bases, leaving 10 bases of the junction unmatched. This chain's CDR3 is CSVGPGTGDHEQYF. DNA of the CDR3: TGCAGCGTGGGCCCCGGGACAGGGGACCACGAGCAGTACTTC.

This clone was counted a single time. The chain couples TRBV12-3 or TRBV12-4 to TRBJ2-3; D is uncertain. V lost 2 bases and J 4 bases, leaving 4 bases between the germline ends. The CDR3 extends over 12 amino acids. The CDR3 here is CASSLRADTQYF. In DNA form, the CDR3 reads TGTGCCAGCAGTTTAAGGGCAGATACGCAGTATTTT.

In regard to this clone: Other nucleotide sequences from this sample produce the same CDR3. The chain has TRBV7-9 and TRBJ2-7; 8 bases line up with TRBD1. Trimming at V came to 6 bases and at J to 2 bases, leaving 6 bases not matched to a gene. CDR1 and CDR2 (germline): SEHNR, FQNEAQ (reference sequence). The CDR3 runs to 14 residues. In nucleotides, the CDR3 is TGTGCCAGCAGTCCTGGACAGGGCGCCTACGAGCAGTACTTC. This encodes CASSPGQGAYEQYF.

This chain joins TRBV11-2 and TRBJ2-5; TRBD2 might be the D (6 bases). The CDR3 spans 12 residues. V lost 3 bases and J lost 6, with 8 bases in between. CDR1 and CDR2 from the germline V gene are SGHAT and FQNNGV. As DNA, the CDR3 is TGTGCCAGCAGCTTTCTAGCGAAGACCCAGTACTTC. Residues: CASSFLAKTQYF. Looking up the rest from reference TRBV11-2 and TRBJ2-5 gives the full variable domain: EAGVAQSPRYKIIEKRQSVAFWCNPISGHATLYWYQQILGQGPKLLIQFQNNGVVDDSQLPKDRFSAERLKGVDSTLKIQPAKLEDSAVYLCASSFLAKTQYFGPGTRLLVL.

This clone was seen a single time. The J gene is TRBJ2-1, the V gene TRBV6-4; the D gene is possibly TRBD2 (6 bases). V shed 5 bases and J shed 7 bases, with 18 bases lying between them. CDR3 length: 15 amino acids. CDR1 is MRHNA and CDR2 is SNTAGT in the germline V gene. The chain's CDR3 is CASSREAGLDNEQFF. The CDR3 DNA follows: TGTGCCAGCAGTCGTGAAGCGGGTCTGGATAATGAGCAGTTCTTC.

The J gene is TRBJ2-7, the V gene TRBV10-2; tentative D call: TRBD1 (5 bases). The CDR3 contains 13 residues. V lost 6 bases, J lost 5 bases, and 14 bases lay in between. Germline lookup yields CDR1 WSHSY and CDR2 SAAADI. CDR3 loop: CASRRTGADEQYF. The CDR3 coding sequence is TGCGCCAGCAGAAGAACAGGAGCTGACGAGCAGTACTTC.

V and J are TRBV7-6 and TRBJ2-5; D gene ambiguous. V lost 5 bases and J lost 5, with 15 bases in between. The CDR3 is 14 residues long. Germline CDR1 reads SGHVS; CDR2 reads FNYEAQ. CDR3 loop: CASSGIDWAETQYF. For the CDR3, the DNA is TGTGCCAGCAGCGGGATCGATTGGGCGGAGACCCAGTACTTC.

This chain joins TRBV4-1 and TRBJ2-4; TRBD1 is a possible D gene (5 bases). Germline-derived CDR1 and CDR2 are MGHRA and YSYEKL. The CDR3 is 15 residues long. V was shortened by 0 bases and J by 0 bases, with 6 bases between the two germline ends. The CDR3 coding sequence is TGCGCCAGCAGCCAAGAGGGGCTAGCCAAAAACATTCAGTACTTC. This gives the protein CASSQEGLAKNIQYF.

This clone was recorded only once. V usage is TRBV27 and J usage is TRBJ1-5; possible D gene TRBD1, 5 bases. The CDR3 spans 15 residues. The V gene's germline CDR1 is MNHEY and CDR2 SMNVEV (reference sequence). The V gene lost 7 bases and the J gene lost 3 bases, with 16 bases spanning the gap. CDR3 bases: TGTGCCAGCACCCCAAGACAGAATCTCAATCAGCCCCAGCATTTT. Protein: CASTPRQNLNQPQHF.

This chain uses TRBV3-1 (or the pseudogene TRBV3-2) with TRBJ1-4; maybe TRBD1 (6 bases). Looked up from germline, CDR1 is LGHDT and CDR2 is YNNKEL (reference sequence). The CDR3 has 17 amino acids. The V end lost 0 bases, the J end lost 5 bases, and 16 bases lay between the germline ends. The CDR3 coding sequence is TGTGCCAGCAGCCAAGACGGTGAGGGGGGACCAAATGAAAAACTGTTTTTT. This gives the protein CASSQDGEGGPNEKLFF.

This chain's CDR3 is CASSEPLLNSPLHF. In nucleotides, the CDR3 is TGCGCCAGCTCGGAGCCTCTCTTGAATTCACCCCTCCACTTT. The V and J genes are TRBV10-2 and TRBJ1-6; D not resolved. The CDR3 runs to 14 residues. CDR1 and CDR2 from the germline V gene are WSHSY and SAAADI. Trimming cost V 8 bases and J 7 bases, with 15 bases left between them.